This record concerns one T cell receptor (beta chain) sequence. Its target is not known. Method: immunoSEQ multiplex PCR; TCRdb's copy keeps in-frame clones and lacks some. The table lists roughly 8,100 clones, approximately 85% of them singletons. The time point: week 3, after first cycle of checkpoint inhibitor. At 12 weeks after first infusion, RECIST 1.1 defined response for most patients. The sample belongs to a study of blood T cell dynamics during melanoma immunotherapy. Study-wide results and caveats: It remained unknown if the driving T cell clones were melanoma-specific.

From germline, CDR1 is SGDLS and CDR2 YYNGEE. This CDR3 region has 13 residues. Deletions cut 3 bases from V and 4 bases from J, with 11 bases between. J is TRBJ2-7 and V is TRBV9; D is tentatively TRBD1 or TRBD2 (5 bases each). This sample comprised blood, obtained from a patient treated with checkpoint blockade. This TCR came from a human donor with melanoma. CDR3 region: CASSAGPGYEQYF. DNA for the CDR3: TGTGCCAGCAGCGCGGGACCGGGGTACGAGCAGTACTTC.